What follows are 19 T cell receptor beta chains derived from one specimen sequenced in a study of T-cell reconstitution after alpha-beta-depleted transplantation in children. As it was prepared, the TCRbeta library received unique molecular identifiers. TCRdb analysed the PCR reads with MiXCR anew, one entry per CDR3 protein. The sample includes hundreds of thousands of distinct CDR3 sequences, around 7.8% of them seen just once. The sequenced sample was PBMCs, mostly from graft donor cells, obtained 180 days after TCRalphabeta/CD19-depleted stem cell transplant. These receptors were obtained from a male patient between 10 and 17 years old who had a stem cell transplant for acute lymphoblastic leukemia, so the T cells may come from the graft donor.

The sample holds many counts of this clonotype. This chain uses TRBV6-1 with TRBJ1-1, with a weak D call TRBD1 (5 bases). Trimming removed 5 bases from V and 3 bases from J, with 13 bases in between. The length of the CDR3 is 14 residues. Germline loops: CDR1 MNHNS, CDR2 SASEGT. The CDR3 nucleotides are TGTGCCAGCAGTCTCGGTCCGGGGGACACTGAAGCTTTCTTT. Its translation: CASSLGPGDTEAFF.

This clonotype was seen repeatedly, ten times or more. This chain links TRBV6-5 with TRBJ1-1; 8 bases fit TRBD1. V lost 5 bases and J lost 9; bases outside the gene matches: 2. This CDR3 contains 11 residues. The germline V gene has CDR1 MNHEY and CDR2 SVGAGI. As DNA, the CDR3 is TGTGCCAGCAGTCGGGACAGGAAAGCTTTCTTT. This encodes CASSRDRKAFF.

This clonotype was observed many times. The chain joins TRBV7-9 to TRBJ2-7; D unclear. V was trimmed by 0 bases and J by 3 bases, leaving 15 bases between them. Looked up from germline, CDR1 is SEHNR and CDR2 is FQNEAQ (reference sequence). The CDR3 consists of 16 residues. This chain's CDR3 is CASSLAAGMKGYEQYF. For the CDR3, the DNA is TGTGCCAGCAGCTTAGCAGCAGGCATGAAGGGCTACGAGCAGTACTTC.

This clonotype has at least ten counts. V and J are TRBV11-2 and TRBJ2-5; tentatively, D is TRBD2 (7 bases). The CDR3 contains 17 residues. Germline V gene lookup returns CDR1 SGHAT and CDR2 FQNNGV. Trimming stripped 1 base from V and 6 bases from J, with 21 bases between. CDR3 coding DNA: TGTGCCAGCAGCTTAGGGGGGCTAGCGGCTAACTACAAGACCCAGTACTTC. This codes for CASSLGGLAANYKTQYF.

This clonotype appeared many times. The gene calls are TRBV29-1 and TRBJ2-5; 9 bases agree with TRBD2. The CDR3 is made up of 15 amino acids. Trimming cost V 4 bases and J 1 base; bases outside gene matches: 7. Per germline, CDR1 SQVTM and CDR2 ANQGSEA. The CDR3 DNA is TGCAGCGTTGGGGTTGTGCGGGAGGGCCAAGAGACCCAGTACTTC. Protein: CSVGVVREGQETQYF.

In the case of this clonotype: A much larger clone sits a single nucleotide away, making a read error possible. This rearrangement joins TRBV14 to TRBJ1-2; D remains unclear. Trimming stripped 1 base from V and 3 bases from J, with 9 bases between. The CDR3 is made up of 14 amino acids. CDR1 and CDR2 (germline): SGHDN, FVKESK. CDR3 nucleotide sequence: TGTGCCAGCAGCCAAGTGACCAGCCACTATGGCTACACCTTC. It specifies CASSQVTSHYGYTF.

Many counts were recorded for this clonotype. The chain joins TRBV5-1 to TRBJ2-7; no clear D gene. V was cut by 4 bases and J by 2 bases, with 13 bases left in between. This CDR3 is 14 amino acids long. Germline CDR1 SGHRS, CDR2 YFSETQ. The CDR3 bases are TGCGCCAGCAGCCCTGGACGGTCCCCCTACGAGCAGTACTTC. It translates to CASSPGRSPYEQYF. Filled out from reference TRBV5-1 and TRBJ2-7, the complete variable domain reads KAGVTQTPRYLIKTRGQQVTLSCSPISGHRSVSWYQQTPGQGLQFLFEYFSETQRNKGNFPGRFSGRQFSNSRSEMNVSTLELGDSALYLCASSPGRSPYEQYFGPGTRLTVT.

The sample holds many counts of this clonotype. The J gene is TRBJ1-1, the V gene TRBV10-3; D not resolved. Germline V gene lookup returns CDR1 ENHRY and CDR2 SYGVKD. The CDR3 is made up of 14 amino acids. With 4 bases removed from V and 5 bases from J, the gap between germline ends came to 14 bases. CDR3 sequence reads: CAISGTAFGTEAFF. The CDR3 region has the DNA TGTGCCATCAGTGGGACTGCGTTCGGGACTGAAGCTTTCTTT.

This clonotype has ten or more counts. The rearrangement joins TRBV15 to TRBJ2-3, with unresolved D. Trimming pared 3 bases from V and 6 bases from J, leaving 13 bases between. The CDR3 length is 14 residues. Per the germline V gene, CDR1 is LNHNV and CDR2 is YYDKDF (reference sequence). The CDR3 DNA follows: TGTGCCACCAGCAGGGACGTCAGCCCCGATACGCAGTATTTT. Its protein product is CATSRDVSPDTQYF.

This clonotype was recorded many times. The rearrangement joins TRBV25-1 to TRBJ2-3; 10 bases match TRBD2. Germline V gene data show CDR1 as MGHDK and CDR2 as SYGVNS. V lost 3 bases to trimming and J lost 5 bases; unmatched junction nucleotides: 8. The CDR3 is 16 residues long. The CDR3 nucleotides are TGTGCCAGCAGTGAGGGGCTAGCGGGAGTCGGAGATACGCAGTATTTT. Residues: CASSEGLAGVGDTQYF.

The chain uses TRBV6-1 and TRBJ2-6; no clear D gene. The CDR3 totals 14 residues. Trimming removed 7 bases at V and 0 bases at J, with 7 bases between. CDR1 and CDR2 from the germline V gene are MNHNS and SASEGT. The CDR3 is CASNTLSGANVLTF. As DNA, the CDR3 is TGTGCCAGCAACACCCTCTCTGGGGCCAACGTCCTGACTTTC.

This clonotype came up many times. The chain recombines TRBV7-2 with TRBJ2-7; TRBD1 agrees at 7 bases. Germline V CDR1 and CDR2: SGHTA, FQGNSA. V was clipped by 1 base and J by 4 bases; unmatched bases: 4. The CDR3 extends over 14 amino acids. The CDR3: CASSLGGGLYEQYF. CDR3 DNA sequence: TGTGCCAGCAGCTTAGGAGGGGGCTTATACGAGCAGTACTTC. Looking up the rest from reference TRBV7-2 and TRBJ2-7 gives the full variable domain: GAGVSQSPSNKVTEKGKDVELRCDPISGHTALYWYRQSLGQGLEFLIYFQGNSAPDKSGLPSDRFSAERTGGSVSTLTIQRTQQEDSAVYLCASSLGGGLYEQYFGPGTRLTVT.

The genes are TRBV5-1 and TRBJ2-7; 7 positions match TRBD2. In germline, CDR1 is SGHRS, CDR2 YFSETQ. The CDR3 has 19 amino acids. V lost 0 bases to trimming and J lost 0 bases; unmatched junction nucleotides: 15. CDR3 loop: CASSLDPGWGGKSSYEQYF. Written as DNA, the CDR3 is TGCGCCAGCAGCTTGGATCCTGGTTGGGGGGGAAAGAGCTCCTACGAGCAGTACTTC.

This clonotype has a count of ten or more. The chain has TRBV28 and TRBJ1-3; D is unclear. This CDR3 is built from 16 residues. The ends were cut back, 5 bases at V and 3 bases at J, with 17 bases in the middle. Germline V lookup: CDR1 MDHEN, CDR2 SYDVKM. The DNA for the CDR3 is TGTGCCAGCAGTACCCCCCGGCGACGGATTGGAAACACCATATATTTT. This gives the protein CASSTPRRRIGNTIYF.

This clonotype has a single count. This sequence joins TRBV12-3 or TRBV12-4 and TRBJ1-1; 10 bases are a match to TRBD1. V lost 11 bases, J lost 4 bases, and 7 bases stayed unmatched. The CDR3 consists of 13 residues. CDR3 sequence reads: CAFSWTGGTEAFF. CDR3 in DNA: TGTGCCTTCAGTTGGACAGGGGGCACTGAAGCTTTCTTT.

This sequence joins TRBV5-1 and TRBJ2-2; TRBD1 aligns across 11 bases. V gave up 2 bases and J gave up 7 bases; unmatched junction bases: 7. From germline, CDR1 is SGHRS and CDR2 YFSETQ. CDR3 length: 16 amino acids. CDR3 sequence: CASSLPGQGAYGELFF. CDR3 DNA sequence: TGCGCCAGCAGCTTACCCGGACAGGGGGCATACGGGGAGCTGTTTTTT.

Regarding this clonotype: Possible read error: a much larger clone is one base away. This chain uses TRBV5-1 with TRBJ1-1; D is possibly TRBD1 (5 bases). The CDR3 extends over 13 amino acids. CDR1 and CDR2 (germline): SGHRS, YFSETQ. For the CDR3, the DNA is TGCGCCAGCGTGGGGGAGCTGAACACTGAAGTTTTCTTT. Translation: CASVGELNTEVFF.

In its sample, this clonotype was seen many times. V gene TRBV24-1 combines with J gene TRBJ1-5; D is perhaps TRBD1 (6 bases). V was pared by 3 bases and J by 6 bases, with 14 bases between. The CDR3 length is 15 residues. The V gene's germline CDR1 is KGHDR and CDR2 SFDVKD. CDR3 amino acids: CATSDPGKGVQPQHF. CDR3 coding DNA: TGTGCCACCAGTGATCCCGGAAAGGGGGTTCAGCCCCAGCATTTT.

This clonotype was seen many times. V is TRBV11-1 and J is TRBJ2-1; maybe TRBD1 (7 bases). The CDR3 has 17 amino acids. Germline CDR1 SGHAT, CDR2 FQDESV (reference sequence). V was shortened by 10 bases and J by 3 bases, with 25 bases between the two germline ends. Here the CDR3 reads CANQQLKGQGGYNEQFF. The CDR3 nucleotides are TGTGCCAACCAGCAGCTCAAAGGGCAGGGGGGCTACAATGAGCAGTTCTTC. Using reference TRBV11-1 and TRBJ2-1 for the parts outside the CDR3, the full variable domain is EAEVAQSPRYKITEKSQAVAFWCDPISGHATLYWYRQILGQGPELLVQFQDESVVDDSQLPKDRFSAERLKGVDSTLKIQPAELGDSAMYLCANQQLKGQGGYNEQFFGPGTRLTVL.